The 6 T cell receptor beta chains in this list originate from one sample, sequenced in a study of T cells in Graves' hyperthyroidism and ophthalmopathy. Amplification of TCR beta CDR3 regions used RNA as the template. HTBI primers drove first-round RT-PCR of the TCR CDR3. TCRdb used MiXCR to reprocess the multiplex PCR reads, holding one entry per CDR3 protein. The sample has about 400,000 distinct CDR3 sequences, about 14% seen once. Sequencing was performed on blood. These receptors all come from a man in his fifties or sixties with Graves' ophthalmopathy.

This clonotype has a handful of counts. The J gene is TRBJ2-7, the V gene TRBV5-1; 12 positions match TRBD2. The CDR3 is 14 amino acids. V lost 6 bases to trimming and J lost 4 bases; unmatched junction nucleotides: 5. Germline V lookup: CDR1 SGHRS, CDR2 YFSETQ. CDR3 region: CASNPSGREYEQYF. In nucleotides, the CDR3 is TGCGCCAGCAACCCTAGCGGGAGGGAGTACGAGCAGTACTTC.

The rearrangement joins TRBV9 to TRBJ2-2; D may be TRBD1 (7 bases). The V end was cut by 3 bases, the J end by 6 bases, with 12 bases between. The CDR3 length is 14 residues. Germline loops: CDR1 SGDLS, CDR2 YYNGEE. This chain's CDR3 is CASSATGTSGELFF. In DNA form, the CDR3 reads TGTGCCAGCAGCGCGACAGGGACTTCCGGGGAGCTGTTTTTT. The variable domain in full, with the rest retrieved from reference TRBV9 and TRBJ2-2, is DSGVTQTPKHLITATGQRVTLRCSPRSGDLSVYWYQQSLDQGLQFLIQYYNGEERAKGNILERFSAQQFPDLHSELNLSSLELGDSALYFCASSATGTSGELFFGEGSRLTVL.

The J gene is TRBJ2-5, the V gene TRBV6-1, with a weak D call TRBD1 (6 bases). The CDR3 runs 12 residues. The V gene lost 5 bases and the J gene lost 9 bases, with 13 bases spanning the gap. CDR1 and CDR2 (germline): MNHNS, SASEGT. Here the CDR3 DNA reads TGTGCCAGCAGTCAGGACACAGGGCCCCAGTACTTC. Its translation is CASSQDTGPQYF.

V is TRBV6-1 and J is TRBJ2-3, with D perhaps matching TRBD2 (6 bases). Trimming pared 3 bases from V and 4 bases from J, leaving 17 bases between. Germline assignment: CDR1 MNHNS and CDR2 SASEGT. This CDR3 is 16 amino acids long. For the CDR3, the DNA is TGTGCCAGCAGTGACGTCGCGGGACTCGGGGCAGATACGCAGTATTTT. This encodes CASSDVAGLGADTQYF.

This clonotype has a count of ten or more. The chain carries TRBV3-1 and TRBJ1-6; 9 bases map to TRBD1. This CDR3 has 16 amino acids. Germline V lookup: CDR1 LGHDT, CDR2 YNNKEL (reference sequence). V was pared by 3 bases and J by 4 bases, with 4 bases of the junction left unmatched. The DNA for the CDR3 is TGTGCCAGCAGCCACTACAGGGGGCTATATAATTCACCCCTCCACTTT. Translating it yields CASSHYRGLYNSPLHF.

In this sample, this clonotype turned up many times. J is TRBJ1-2 and V is TRBV28, with D perhaps TRBD1 (6 bases). CDR1 and CDR2 (germline): MDHEN, SYDVKM. V lost 5 bases and J lost 5, with 12 bases in between. The CDR3 is made up of 13 amino acids. The CDR3 nucleotides are TGTGCCAGCAGTACCGAACAGGGTTATGGCTACACCTTC. Translating it yields CASSTEQGYGYTF.